The source of this T cell receptor (beta chain) is a study of cytomegalovirus exposure and HLA in healthy donors (dated by TCRdb to 2017 to 2019). In the study overall: In an earlier analysis of roughly 500 of the donors, about 260 Gb of sequence data and 90 million to 120 million unique TCR beta sequences from about 179 million T cells were reported. About 300 gigabases of sequencing data and around 80 million unique TCR sequences made up an early release that covered fewer than 650 HLA-typed donors. Among the 398 genotyped donors, under 90% belonged to the genetic ancestry cluster associated with self-reported Caucasian donors. The study aimed to test whether signatures of past pathogen exposure could be identified by cataloging public T cell receptors. The study profiled the T cell repertoires of approximately 700 subjects by immunosequencing and related them to cytomegalovirus serostatus. Besides the first cohort of about 730 subjects, a separate validation cohort made up of over 95 different subjects was used. To predict cytomegalovirus infection status, the study combined high-throughput TCR immunosequencing, statistical association of individual TCRs with disease status, and machine learning. A later analysis re-examined previously published TCR beta repertoires from roughly 720 donors and added high-resolution HLA genotyping to investigate patterns of TCR occurrence. Rather than using new phenotypic data, the later analysis identified candidate immune exposures from TCR beta sequences and from how often those sequences occurred across donors. To decide whether each TCR beta V gene segment behaved as functional or pseudogenic, an earlier analysis of approximately 600 of the donors relied on high-throughput TCR beta sequencing. Donor age, sex, ethnicity and CMV serostatus were compiled alongside the repertoire data. A later genetic analysis took genome-wide SNP genotypes for about three fifths of the 666 donors and used that subset as a discovery cohort. All discovery cohort repertoires had been generated using a single sequencing platform. HLA typing included class I and class II loci at four-digit resolution. Typing coverage varied by locus: roughly 620-640 donors for A, B, C, DRB1 and DQB1; approximately 500 for DQA1; more than 600 for DPA1; more than 450 for DPB1. Roughly 5 DR-DQ haplotypes were handled as single units for association and clustering, since linkage in the cohort was strong. Among roughly 400 genotyped donors of the cohort, an average of around 220,000 unique TCR beta nucleotide sequences was sequenced per donor, of which 15% to 20% were non-productive. Broader findings and caveats from the paper: In an earlier analysis of 587 of the donors, most TCR beta V segments appeared in productive rearrangements about 87% or about 30% of the time, broadly matching IMGT annotations. V-gene and J-gene trimming of TCR beta chains was associated with a missense DCLRE1C variant in a later genetic analysis, and the association was replicated in an independent cohort. According to a later analysis, most CMV-associated TCR beta chains appeared to be HLA-restricted, and the HLA associations seemed to be driven largely by CMV exposure. For the cohort, immune exposure information was limited to CMV serostatus. A later analysis reported that several top co-occurrence clusters appeared linked to parvovirus B19, influenza, CMV and Epstein-Barr virus. A further reported finding was that TCR beta sequences accurately predicted the HLA-A and HLA-B alleles for most subjects in the first cohort. Some IMGT-functional V segments, including TRBV6-2 and TRBV6-3, could not be distinguished by the 87-base-pair reads and were therefore excluded. In a later analysis, the rate of TCR association differed among HLA loci, with DRB1 alleles having the most associated TCRs and HLA-C alleles having the fewest. Cytomegalovirus status was reported to be diagnosed by the classifier with high specificity and sensitivity in both the original and validation cohorts. The cohort was sequenced for TCR beta chains only, and without alpha or paired-chain data the features that could be detected were limited. HLA typing was unavailable for some donors at each locus, so association tests used only the typed subset. A cluster of highly shared sequence variants was judged likely to represent a technical artifact of the sequencing pipeline. In vitro tests confirmed that a few of the cytomegalovirus-associated TCR beta chains recognize cytomegalovirus antigens. Seventeen rarely observed V segments, including chromosome 9 orphons, were excluded from the earlier analysis of some 590 of the donors because counts were too low. At a false discovery rate of 0.05, a later analysis linked 16,951 TCR beta sequences to specific HLA alleles. Across donors, most TCR sequences were observed very rarely, whereas some public TCRs were present in many individuals. The authors suggested that the approach could potentially be extended to other disease states and immunological phenotypes. The study gave a list of 150 to 200 TCR beta chains associated with cytomegalovirus. According to a later genetic analysis, donors in an Asian-associated ancestry cluster had fewer N-insertions in productive TCRs than the approximately 610-donor mean. Linkage disequilibrium might explain the correlated functional status among segregating V segments, but an unknown experimental factor could not be excluded. Compared with equally common non-associated chains, HLA-associated TCR beta chains in a later analysis were more clonally expanded and had lower generation probabilities. Assigning TCR associations to individual alleles was difficult when HLA alleles, especially DR and DQ, strongly co-occurred. Presence/absence analyses assumed roughly uniform sequencing depth across donors, an assumption that may not hold.

This clone came up a few times. Its antigen is still unknown. Base qualities are not at hand, and no much larger clone is one base apart. In total, about 650 healthy bone marrow donors made up the cohort. At the time of sampling, every cohort member was nominally healthy, though immune exposures that went unrecorded were likely present. The donor was CMV seronegative and was included in the group of a few hundred seronegative cohort members. A peripheral blood sample was collected from each donor, and TCR beta sequencing was performed on peripheral blood mononuclear cells. Genomic DNA extraction from the blood cell samples was performed with the Qiagen DNeasy Blood Extraction Kit. V sheds 2 bases and J sheds 2 bases, leaving 11 bases between their ends. Reading the germline V gene gives CDR1 SGHDT and CDR2 YYEEEE. There are 14 amino acids in the CDR3, from cysteine to phenylalanine inclusive. Kept here is only the CDR3 DNA, which spans 42 bases and is read in frame from base 1.

The library came from the immunoSEQ multiplex PCR assay. For the multiplex PCR, a mixture combining 60 forward primers for TCR Vbeta segments and 13 reverse primers for TCR Jbeta segments was used. The CDR3 region of rearranged TCR beta genes was amplified from genomic DNA by a multiplex PCR assay. Amplified TCR beta libraries were sequenced as 87-base-pair reads on the Illumina HiSeq System. Per the source publication's procedure: A later analysis tallied around 82 million unique TCR beta chains across the 666 repertoires, and about 12 million of those chains were shared by two or more donors. To remove PCR and sequencing errors, raw reads were error-corrected and collapsed into unique sequences using a nearest-neighbor algorithm that merged closely related sequences. To assign V, D and J gene segments, CDR3 sequences were aligned to IMGT reference sequences. For a sequence to be retained, a match of at least six nucleotides to both a V gene segment and a J gene segment was required. Rearrangements were classified as productive when the CDR3 lacked stop codons and remained in frame with V and J, and all other rearrangements were classified as non-productive. CDR3 was defined by IMGT convention, running from the second conserved V-encoded cysteine to the conserved J-encoded phenylalanine. In an earlier analysis of roughly 610 of the donors, sequences lacking an unambiguous match to a single V gene segment were excluded. An earlier analysis of several hundred of the donors called V segments functional above 56.7% productive rearrangements and segregating when the between-donor standard deviation exceeded 5%. A statistical classification framework was developed to diagnose cytomegalovirus status using the catalog of TCR beta chain sequences. A later analysis assigned V and J genes by comparing TCR nucleotide sequences with IMGT/GENE-DB human TR gene sequences. In a later analysis, CDR3 sequences and most-parsimonious VDJ recombination scenarios were assigned using the TCRdist pipeline. In a later analysis, each TCR beta chain was defined by its CDR3 amino acid sequence together with its V-gene family, and reads lacking a unique V-gene family were excluded. To address suspected cross-contamination and a sequencing artifact, a later analysis removed several hundred highly shared, low-generation-probability nucleotide sequences. In a later analysis, a clonal expansion index for each public chain was calculated from normalized within-repertoire ranks of inferred template counts. In a later analysis, generation probabilities were computed with a VDJ recombination model fitted to out-of-frame rearrangements, and the resulting probabilities were checked against IGoR. A later analysis scored TCR-TCR, TCR-HLA and TCR-CMV co-occurrence with hypergeometric tests, applying a repertoire-size bias correction to TCR pairs. False discovery rates were estimated in a later analysis by permuting HLA or CMV assignments 20 times. A later analysis grouped co-occurring TCRs with DBSCAN, adding TCRdist sequence similarity when clustering within HLA-allele-positive subsets. For co-occurrence clustering, repertoires with fewer than 30,000 or more than 120,000 public chains were excluded, along with roughly 5 repertoires with anomalous nucleotide sharing. Here the immuneACCESS table is served through TCRdb, limited to in-frame sequences with V and J called. Missing clones are a known gap in these copies; in checked studies unresolved V genes cover under half, and the rest lacks a known reason. The V and J calls and clone size are taken from that table; D and trimming were inferred from the DNA. Here the sample has about 130,000 clones; approximately 80% occur a single time. 4% to 4.5% of the sample goes to the ten largest clones.

Sample: PBMCs. The sequence came from a woman aged 35 to 49 in good health and CMV-seronegative. The chain joins TRBV5-6 to TRBJ2-7; tentative D gene TRBD2, with 6 bases matching. The nucleotides are TGTGCCAGCAGCTTCTGGGGAGGAGCCTACGAGCAGTACTTC. Translated, it reads CASSFWGGAYEQYF.